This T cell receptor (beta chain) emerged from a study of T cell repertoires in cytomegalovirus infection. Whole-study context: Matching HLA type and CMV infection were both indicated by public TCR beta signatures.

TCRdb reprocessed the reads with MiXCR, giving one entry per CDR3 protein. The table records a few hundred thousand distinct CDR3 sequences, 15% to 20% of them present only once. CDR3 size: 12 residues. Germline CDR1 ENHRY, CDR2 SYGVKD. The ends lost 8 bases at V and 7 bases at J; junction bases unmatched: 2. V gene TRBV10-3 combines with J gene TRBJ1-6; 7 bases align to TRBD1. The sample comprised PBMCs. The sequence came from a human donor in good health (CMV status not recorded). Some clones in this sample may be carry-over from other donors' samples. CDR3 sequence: CAIGTANSPLHF. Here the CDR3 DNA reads TGTGCCATCGGGACAGCCAATTCACCCCTCCACTTT.